This record covers a single T cell receptor beta chain. CD8+ and CD4+ T cells circulating in blood were sequenced for TCR beta. The multiple sclerosis controls were treatment-naive patients, and their relapsing-remitting disease was stable or active. These data come from a study of CD8 T cells in Susac syndrome. Germline CDR1 MNHEY, CDR2 SVGEGT. Trimming stripped 6 bases from V and 9 bases from J, with 9 bases between. The CDR3 contains 11 residues. RNA totalling about 0.45 to 1 ug underwent reverse transcription with random hexamers. immunoSEQ multiplex PCR amplified TCR beta CDR3 across 54 Vbeta, 13 Jbeta. TCRdb fed the immunoSEQ multiplex PCR reads into MiXCR, producing one record per CDR3 protein. The table has 50,000 or so distinct CDR3 sequences, just over 90% seen once; the top ten hold around 0.49%.

This chain joins TRBV6-2 or TRBV6-3 and TRBJ2-1; no reliable D call. Sequencing used CD8+ T cells from PBMCs. The clonotype comes from a human donor with multiple sclerosis. The CDR3 protein is CASSGVPEQFF. In nucleotides, the CDR3 is TGTGCCAGCAGCGGAGTACCTGAGCAGTTCTTC.